The sequence of this T cell receptor (beta chain) was determined in a study of beta chain features in type 1 diabetes (dated by TCRdb to 2016 to 2018). Notes on the research overall: Mean age, gender distribution, total cell number and subset yield were not different between patients and healthy donors. A total of under 120,000,000 sorted cells were examined across all samples, and RNA yield correlated strongly with the number of cells per subset. The study compared the TCRB repertoires of sorted circulating CD4+ T cell subsets in recently diagnosed type 1 diabetes patients with those in matched healthy donors. Naive and central memory subsets were obtained from all 30 or so donors, but regulatory and stem cell-like memory subsets were isolated from only 8 patients and 8 healthy donors. Study-level results and caveats: Shorter templates might have been favored by PCR, but patient and control samples were amplified and corrected together, so both groups would have been affected equally by any skew. HLA sub-analyses involved small numbers of individuals, so any influence of HLA type on TCRB rearrangement remained unresolved. Because cDNA was sequenced instead of genomic DNA, activated cells with high expression could be over-represented, although the groups did not differ in activation or CD3 levels. Naive, central memory and regulatory TCRB repertoires appeared more similar among patients than among healthy donors. A moderate but significant shortening of TCRB CDR3 length was observed in type 1 diabetes patients in all four CD4+ subsets. At VDJ recombination sites, patients with type 1 diabetes made fewer insertions and deleted more nucleotides, a pattern implying thymic rearrangement abnormalities.

All of the isolated RNA was reverse transcribed with the High Capacity cDNA Reverse Transcription Kit, so expressed TCRB transcripts were sequenced. Naive, central memory and regulatory T cell samples underwent deep immunoSEQ sequencing, averaging approximately 3.3 million total reads per sample. Sorted cells were lysed in RLT buffer, and RNA was extracted using DNase-treated RNeasy Micro or Mini kits according to cell number. Each cell subset was processed separately to prevent cross-contamination, with patient and healthy donor samples processed together. TCRB sequences were amplified from cDNA with the immunoSEQ multiplex PCR, producing 87-bp fragments spanning the CDR3 region. Sequencing of the amplicons was performed on the Illumina HiSeq platform. For the original study's pipeline: Synthetic template baselines were used to correct PCR bias computationally, reads within Hamming distance 2 were collapsed together, and singletons that could not be merged were discarded. Reads were aligned against IMGT to assign V, D and J genes, CDR3 length and insertions or deletions at six rearrangement sites. Within each subset, clonotype counts were normalized to sorted cell number, after which true diversity and Gini coefficients were computed with the tcR R package. The overlap coefficient, calculated on TCRB nucleotide sequences, was used to quantify repertoire sharing. TCRdb obtained this table from immuneACCESS and retained in-frame rearrangements with V and J assigned. These tables miss some clones; where compared with another copy, unresolved V genes account for less than half of the shortfall, and the remainder is unexplained. Clonal size and the V and J genes are those of that table, whereas D and trimming came from the DNA. The sample contains 300,000 to 400,000 clones, approximately 9.7% of them found a single time. The leading ten clones occupy 1% of the sample.

Each donor gave one peripheral blood draw, averaging about 100 mL, which was collected into heparinised tubes. A BD FACSAria II was used to sort naive, central memory, regulatory and stem cell-like memory CD4+ T cells with a panel that included CD45RO, CCR7, CD25, CD127, CD95 and CD27. All sorted populations exceeded 95% purity. PBMCs were isolated immediately by Lymphoprep density gradient centrifugation and stained directly without culture. So that batch effects would be minimized, each experiment stained and sorted samples in pairs, pairing one healthy donor with one patient. This clone was seen a handful of times. Its antigen is not yet known. Per-nucleotide qualities are absent, and no much larger clonotype sits a single base away. The germline V gene (reference sequence) specifies LNHDA as CDR1 and SQIVND as CDR2. The CDR3 contains 13 residues, cysteine and phenylalanine counted. Here the CDR3 DNA is all that survives: 39 bases in frame from base 1.

Source material: central memory CD4+ T cells from blood. This clonotype originated in a man younger than 40 with type 1 diabetes. This receptor chain uses TRBV19 and TRBJ2-5; the junction holds 7 bases that match TRBD1. The closer fit of TRBJ2-7 to the DNA end suggests the J call may be wrong. The DNA sequence is TGTGCCAGTATCGGGACAGACTCCTACGAGCAGTACTTC. This sequence encodes CASIGTDSYEQYF.